This record looks at one TCR beta chain sequence and its context. This record comes from a study of control samples from healthy donors and cancer patients. Germline CDR1 SGHKS, CDR2 YYEKEE (reference sequence). The V gene end was trimmed by 3 bases and the J gene end by 3 bases; junction bases not matched to a gene: 5. The CDR3 totals 14 residues. Produced via immunoSEQ multiplex PCR; TCRdb's table is partial and in-frame only. The sample holds more than 150,000 clones; 80% to 95% are singletons and the top ten take about 1.5%. This TCR was sampled from a man aged 18 to 35 in good health. V gene TRBV5-5 combines with J gene TRBJ2-7, with 8 bases fitting TRBD2. The sample comprised blood. This CDR3 is CASSWGLDSYEQYF. In DNA form, the CDR3 reads TGTGCCAGCAGCTGGGGACTAGACAGCTACGAGCAGTACTTC.